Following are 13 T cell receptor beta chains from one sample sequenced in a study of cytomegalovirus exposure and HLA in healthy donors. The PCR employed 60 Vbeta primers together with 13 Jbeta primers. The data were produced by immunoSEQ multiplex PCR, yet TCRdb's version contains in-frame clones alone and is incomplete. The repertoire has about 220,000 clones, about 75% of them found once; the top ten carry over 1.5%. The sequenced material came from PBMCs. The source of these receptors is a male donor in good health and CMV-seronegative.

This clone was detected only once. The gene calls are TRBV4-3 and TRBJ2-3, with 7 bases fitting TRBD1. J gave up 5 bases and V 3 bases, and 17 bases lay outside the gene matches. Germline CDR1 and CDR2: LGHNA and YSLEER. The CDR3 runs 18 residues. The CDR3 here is CASSQMGTRTGWGDTQYF. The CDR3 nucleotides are TGCGCCAGCAGCCAGATGGGCACGCGGACAGGCTGGGGAGATACGCAGTATTTT.

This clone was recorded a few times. This CDR3 is CASRQQGTYEQYF. The CDR3 DNA sequence: TGCGCCAGCAGGCAACAGGGGACCTACGAGCAGTACTTC. This rearrangement joins TRBV23-1 to TRBJ2-7; 7 bases align to TRBD1. TRBV23-1 is known as an ORF, though its function is uncertain. The CDR3 runs to 13 residues. Trimming cost V 6 bases and J 2 bases; bases outside gene matches: 4.

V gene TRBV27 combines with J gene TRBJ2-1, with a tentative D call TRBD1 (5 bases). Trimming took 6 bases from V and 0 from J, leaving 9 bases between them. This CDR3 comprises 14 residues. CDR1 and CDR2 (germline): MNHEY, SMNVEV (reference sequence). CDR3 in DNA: TGTGCCAGCAGCGACAGTACCTCCTACAATGAGCAGTTCTTC. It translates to CASSDSTSYNEQFF.

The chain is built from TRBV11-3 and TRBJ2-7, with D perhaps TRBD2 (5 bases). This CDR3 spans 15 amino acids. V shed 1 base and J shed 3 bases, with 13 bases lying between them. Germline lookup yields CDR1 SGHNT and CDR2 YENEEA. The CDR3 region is CASSLAGGTNYEQYF. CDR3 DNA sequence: TGTGCCAGCAGCTTAGCAGGAGGTACAAACTACGAGCAGTACTTC.

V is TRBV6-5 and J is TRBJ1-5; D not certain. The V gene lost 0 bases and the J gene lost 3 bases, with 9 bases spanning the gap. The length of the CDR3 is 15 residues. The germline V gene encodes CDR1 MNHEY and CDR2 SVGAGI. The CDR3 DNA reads TGTGCCAGCAGTTACTCGGAGGGAATCAATCAGCCCCAGCATTTT. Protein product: CASSYSEGINQPQHF.

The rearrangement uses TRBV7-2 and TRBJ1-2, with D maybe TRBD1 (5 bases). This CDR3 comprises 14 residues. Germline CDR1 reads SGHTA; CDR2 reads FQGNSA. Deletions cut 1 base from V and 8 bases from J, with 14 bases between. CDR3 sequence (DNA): TGTGCCAGCAGCTTAGATCTCAGGGCCTCCGGCTACACCTTC. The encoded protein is CASSLDLRASGYTF.

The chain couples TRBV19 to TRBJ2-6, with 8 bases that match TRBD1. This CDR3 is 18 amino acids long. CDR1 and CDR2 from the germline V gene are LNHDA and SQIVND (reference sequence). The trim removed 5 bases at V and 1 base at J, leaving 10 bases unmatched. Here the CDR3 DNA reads TGTGCCAGTAGTGCGCTACAGGGGGGATCTTCTGGGGCCAACGTCCTGACTTTC. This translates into CASSALQGGSSGANVLTF.

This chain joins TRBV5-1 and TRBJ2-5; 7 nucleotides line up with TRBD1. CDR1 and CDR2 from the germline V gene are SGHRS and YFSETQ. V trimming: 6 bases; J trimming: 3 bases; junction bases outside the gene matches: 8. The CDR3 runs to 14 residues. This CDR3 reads CASKRAGTEETQYF. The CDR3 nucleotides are TGCGCCAGCAAAAGGGCCGGGACAGAAGAGACCCAGTACTTC.

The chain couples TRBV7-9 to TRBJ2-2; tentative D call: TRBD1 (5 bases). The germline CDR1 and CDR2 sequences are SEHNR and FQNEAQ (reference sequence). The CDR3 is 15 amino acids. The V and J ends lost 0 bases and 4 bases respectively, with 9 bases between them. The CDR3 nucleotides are TGTGCCAGCAGCTTAGCGCTAAGGGGCACCGGGGAGCTGTTTTTT. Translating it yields CASSLALRGTGELFF.

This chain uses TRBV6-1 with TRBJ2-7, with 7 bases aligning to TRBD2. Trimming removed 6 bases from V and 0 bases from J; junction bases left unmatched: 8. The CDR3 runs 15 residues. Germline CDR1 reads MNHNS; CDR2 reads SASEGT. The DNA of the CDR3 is TGTGCCAGCAGACCGGGGCTAGCGGCCTCCTACGAGCAGTACTTC. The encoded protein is CASRPGLAASYEQYF.

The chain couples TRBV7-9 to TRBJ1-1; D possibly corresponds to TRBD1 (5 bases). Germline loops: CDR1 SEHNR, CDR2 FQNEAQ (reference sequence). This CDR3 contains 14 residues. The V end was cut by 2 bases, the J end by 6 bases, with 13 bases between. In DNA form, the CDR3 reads TGTGCCAGCAGCTTAAGTTGGGGGGATGCTGAAGCTTTCTTT. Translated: CASSLSWGDAEAFF.

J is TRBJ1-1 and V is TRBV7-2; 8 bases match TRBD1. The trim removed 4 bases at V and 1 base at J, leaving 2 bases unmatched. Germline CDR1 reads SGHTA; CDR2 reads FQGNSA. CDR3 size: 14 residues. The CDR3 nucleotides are TGTGCCAGCAGCTCCGACAGGGGGAACACTGAAGCTTTCTTT. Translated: CASSSDRGNTEAFF.

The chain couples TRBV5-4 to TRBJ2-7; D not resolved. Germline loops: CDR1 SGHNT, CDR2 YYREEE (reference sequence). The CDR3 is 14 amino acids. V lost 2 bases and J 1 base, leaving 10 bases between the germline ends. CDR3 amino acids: CASSFEPASYEQYF. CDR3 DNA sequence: TGTGCCAGCAGCTTTGAGCCCGCGTCCTACGAGCAGTACTTC.